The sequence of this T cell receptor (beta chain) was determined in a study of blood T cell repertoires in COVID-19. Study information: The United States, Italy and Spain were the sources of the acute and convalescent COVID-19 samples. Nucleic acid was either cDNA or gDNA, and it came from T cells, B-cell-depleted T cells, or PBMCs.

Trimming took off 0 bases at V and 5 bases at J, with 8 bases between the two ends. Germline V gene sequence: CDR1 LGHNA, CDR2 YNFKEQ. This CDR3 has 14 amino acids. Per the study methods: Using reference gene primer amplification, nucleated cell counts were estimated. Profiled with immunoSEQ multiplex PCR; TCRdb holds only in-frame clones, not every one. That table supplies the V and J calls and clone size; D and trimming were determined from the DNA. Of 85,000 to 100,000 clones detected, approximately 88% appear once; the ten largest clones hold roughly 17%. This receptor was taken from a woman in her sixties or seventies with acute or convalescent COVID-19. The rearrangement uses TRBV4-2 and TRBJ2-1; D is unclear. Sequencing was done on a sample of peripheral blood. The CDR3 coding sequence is TGTGCCAGCAGCCAAGATATTAGTAACAATGAGCAGTTCTTC. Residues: CASSQDISNNEQFF.